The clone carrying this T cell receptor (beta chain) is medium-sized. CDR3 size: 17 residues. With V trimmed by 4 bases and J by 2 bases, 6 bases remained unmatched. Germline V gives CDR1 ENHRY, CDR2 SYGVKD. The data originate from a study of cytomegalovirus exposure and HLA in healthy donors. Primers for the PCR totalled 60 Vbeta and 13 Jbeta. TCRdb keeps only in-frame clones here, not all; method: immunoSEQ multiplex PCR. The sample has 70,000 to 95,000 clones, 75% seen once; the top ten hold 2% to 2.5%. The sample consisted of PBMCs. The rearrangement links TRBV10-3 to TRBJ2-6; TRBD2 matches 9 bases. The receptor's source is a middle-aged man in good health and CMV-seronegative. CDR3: CAISVAGGHAGANVLTF. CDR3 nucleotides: TGTGCCATCAGTGTCGCGGGGGGGCATGCTGGGGCCAACGTCCTGACTTTC.